This entry lists 15 T cell receptor beta chains sequenced from one sample in a study of T cell responses to AZD1222 COVID-19 vaccine. Using immunoSEQ multiplex PCR, the repertoire was profiled, and TCRdb retains in-frame clones only, with some absent. Of approximately 70,000 clones listed, 86% were seen once; the top ten hold more than 2%. This specimen was peripheral blood, taken on day 0 of AZD1222 vaccination. These receptors were collected from an adult in good health.

This clone was detected once. The chain combines TRBV15 with TRBJ2-1; 16 positions agree with TRBD2. Germline assignment: CDR1 LNHNV and CDR2 YYDKDF (reference sequence). Unmatched junction bases numbered 8, after V lost 4 bases and J lost 14 bases. CDR3 length equals 15 residues. As DNA, the CDR3 is TGTGCCACCAGCACAGGGACTAGCGGGAGGGCCCTCGAGTTCTTC. Amino acid sequence: CATSTGTSGRALEFF.

The chain employs TRBV5-4 and TRBJ2-7; D is unclear. Germline V gives CDR1 SGHNT, CDR2 YYREEE (reference sequence). V was pared by 3 bases and J by 2 bases, with 12 bases between. The CDR3 runs to 14 residues. This CDR3 reads CASSSPRMPYEQYF. CDR3 in DNA: TGTGCCAGCAGCTCCCCAAGAATGCCCTACGAGCAGTACTTC. Full variable domain (outside the CDR3, taken from reference TRBV5-4 and TRBJ2-7): ETGVTQSPTHLIKTRGQQVTLRCSSQSGHNTVSWYQQALGQGPQFIFQYYREEENGRGNFPPRFSGLQFPNYSSELNVNALELDDSALYLCASSSPRMPYEQYFGPGTRLTVT.

The chain carries TRBV12-3 or TRBV12-4 and TRBJ2-7, with D unresolved. Between the trimmed V and J ends, which lost 2 bases and 4 bases, there was a span of 3 bases. CDR3 size: 11 residues. The CDR3 DNA follows: TGTGCCAGCAGTTTATTGTACGAGCAGTACTTC. Translated, it gives CASSLLYEQYF.

The chain recombines TRBV2 with TRBJ2-3; D might be TRBD1 (5 bases). Germline V gene lookup returns CDR1 SNHLY and CDR2 FYNNEI. The CDR3 covers 14 residues. V was trimmed by 7 bases and J by 3 bases, leaving 14 bases between them. CDR3 sequence: CASTPGQGTDTQYF. The CDR3 DNA sequence: TGTGCCAGCACCCCCGGGCAGGGAACAGATACGCAGTATTTT.

This clone occurred once. CDR3 protein: CASSLDRYEQYF. CDR3 DNA sequence: TGCGCCAGCAGCCTGGACAGATACGAGCAGTACTTC. The chain employs TRBV5-1 and TRBJ2-7; weak D call: TRBD1 (6 bases). Germline assignment: CDR1 SGHRS and CDR2 YFSETQ. The CDR3 extends over 12 amino acids. The V and J ends lost 4 bases and 4 bases respectively, with 9 bases between them.

The gene calls are TRBV6-5 and TRBJ2-6; D remains unclear. Germline V lookup: CDR1 MNHEY, CDR2 SVGAGI. Between the trimmed V and J ends, which lost 6 bases and 2 bases, there was a span of 5 bases. The CDR3 extends over 13 amino acids. The DNA for the CDR3 is TGTGCCAGCAGAACCACTGGGGCCAACGTCCTGACTTTC. Protein sequence: CASRTTGANVLTF.

The chain combines TRBV19 with TRBJ1-1; TRBD1 matches at 7 bases. This CDR3 has 12 residues. In germline, CDR1 is LNHDA, CDR2 SQIVND (reference sequence). V lost 7 bases and J lost 8; bases outside the gene matches: 7. CDR3 DNA: TGTGCCAGTATGGGGACAGAACGAGAAGCTTTCTTT. It translates to CASMGTEREAFF.

This clone was detected only once. This chain uses TRBV4-2 with TRBJ2-3; 10 positions match TRBD2. Per the germline V gene, CDR1 is LGHNA and CDR2 is YNFKEQ. This CDR3 is 18 amino acids long. J was trimmed by 0 bases and V by 1 base; bases with no gene match: 7. The CDR3 DNA reads TGTGCCAGCAGCCAAGTACTTTTAGCGGGGGGCAGCACAGATACGCAGTATTTT. Translating it yields CASSQVLLAGGSTDTQYF.

This clone was recorded once. The CDR3 bases are TGTGCCAGCTCACCGAGGACTAGCGGTACCTACGAGCAGTACTTC. This gives the protein CASSPRTSGTYEQYF. This sequence joins TRBV18 and TRBJ2-7; TRBD2 matches 10 bases. This CDR3 contains 15 residues. The V gene's germline CDR1 is KGHSH and CDR2 LQKENI. Trimming took 3 bases from V and 2 from J; bases not matched to a gene: 4.

The J gene is TRBJ2-7, the V gene TRBV19; 10 bases fit TRBD2. From germline, CDR1 is LNHDA and CDR2 SQIVND (reference sequence). Trimming took 5 bases from V and 0 from J; bases not matched to a gene: 13. The CDR3 sequence is 18 residues long. The CDR3 loop is CASSGRPAGGPVSYEQYF. In DNA form, the CDR3 reads TGTGCCAGTAGTGGCCGACCAGCGGGAGGGCCGGTCTCCTACGAGCAGTACTTC.

This clone turned up a few times. The chain carries TRBV3-1 (or the pseudogene TRBV3-2) and TRBJ1-5; maybe TRBD1 (5 bases). The CDR3 consists of 14 residues. The V gene's germline CDR1 is LGHDT and CDR2 YNNKEL (reference sequence). V was pared by 3 bases and J by 1 base, with 7 bases between. Here the CDR3 reads CASSQGVSNQPQHF. CDR3 nucleotide sequence: TGTGCCAGCAGCCAGGGGGTAAGCAATCAGCCCCAGCATTTT.

Only a few counts were recorded for this clone. This chain joins TRBV28 and TRBJ2-3, with 10 bases lining up with TRBD2. V lost 4 bases and J lost 3; bases outside the gene matches: 7. The V gene's germline CDR1 is MDHEN and CDR2 SYDVKM. The CDR3 has 16 amino acids. The CDR3 DNA is TGTGCCAGCAGTTCCCTAGCGGGGGCGGGAACAGATACGCAGTATTTT. Encoded protein: CASSSLAGAGTDTQYF.

The chain carries TRBV11-2 and TRBJ1-4; the D gene is possibly TRBD1 (5 bases). Trimming took 3 bases from V and 6 from J, leaving 11 bases between them. This CDR3 comprises 14 residues. Per germline, CDR1 SGHAT and CDR2 FQNNGV. CDR3 coding DNA: TGTGCCAGCAGCTTCTACGGGGGGGATGAAAAACTGTTTTTT. As protein: CASSFYGGDEKLFF.

The V call is TRBV7-6, the J call TRBJ1-2; D gene unclear. V lost 2 bases, J lost 2 bases, and 6 bases lay in between. The CDR3 runs to 13 residues. From germline, CDR1 is SGHVS and CDR2 FNYEAQ. The chain's CDR3 is CASSLTANYGYTF. The CDR3 DNA is TGTGCCAGCAGCTTAACGGCAAACTATGGCTACACCTTC.

This sequence joins TRBV11-3 and TRBJ2-3, with 11 bases identical to TRBD1. This CDR3 contains 14 residues. Germline CDR1 reads SGHNT; CDR2 reads YENEEA. The junction had 4 bases not matched to a gene; V was cut back by 8 bases and J by 3 bases. The CDR3 here is CASARDRGTDTQYF. DNA for the CDR3: TGTGCCAGCGCCCGGGACAGGGGGACAGATACGCAGTATTTT.